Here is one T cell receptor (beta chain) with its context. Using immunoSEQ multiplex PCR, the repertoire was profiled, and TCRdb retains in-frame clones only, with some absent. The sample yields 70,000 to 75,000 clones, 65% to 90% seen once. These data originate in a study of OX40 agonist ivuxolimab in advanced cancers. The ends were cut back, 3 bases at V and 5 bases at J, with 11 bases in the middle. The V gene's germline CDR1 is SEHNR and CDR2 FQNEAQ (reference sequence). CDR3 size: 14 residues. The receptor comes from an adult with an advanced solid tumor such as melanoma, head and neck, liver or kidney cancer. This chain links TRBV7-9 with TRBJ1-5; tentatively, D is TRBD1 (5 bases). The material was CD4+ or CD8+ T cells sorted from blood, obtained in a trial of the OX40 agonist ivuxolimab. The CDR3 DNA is TGTGCCAGCAGCTTCGAGGGGCCGGATCAGCCCCAGCATTTT. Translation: CASSFEGPDQPQHF.